Below are 23 T cell receptor beta chains sequenced from a single sample in a study of blood T cell repertoires in COVID-19. The assay was immunoSEQ multiplex PCR, and TCRdb's table has in-frame clones only and misses some. Among hundreds of thousands of clones listed, 87% were seen once. The sequencing input was peripheral blood. The receptor set was obtained from a woman aged 50 to 65 with COVID-19, enrolled during active disease.

This chain uses TRBV6-1 with TRBJ1-2, with D hard to call. CDR1 and CDR2 from the germline V gene are MNHNS and SASEGT. Trimming cost V 3 bases and J 4 bases, with 9 bases left between them. The CDR3 extends over 13 amino acids. The CDR3 DNA is TGTGCCAGCAGTGACGGGGAAAGCTATGGCTACACCTTC. As protein: CASSDGESYGYTF.

The rearrangement uses TRBV30 and TRBJ2-7; D is perhaps TRBD2 (5 bases). Germline V gene lookup returns CDR1 GTSNPN and CDR2 SVGIG (reference sequence). The CDR3 covers 12 residues. V was pared by 3 bases and J by 4 bases, with 10 bases between. CDR3 nucleotide sequence: TGTGCCTGGAGCCCTCGGGGATACGAGCAGTACTTC. It encodes CAWSPRGYEQYF.

This clone is a singleton in its sample. This chain connects TRBV6-1 to TRBJ2-2, with D tentatively TRBD2 (6 bases). V lost 3 bases and J lost 6, with 29 bases in between. Germline V gives CDR1 MNHNS, CDR2 SASEGT. The CDR3 runs 20 residues. The CDR3, as DNA: TGTGCCAGCAGTGACCCGAAACCCGGGGGACCCGTCGCACTCCCCGGGGAGCTGTTTTTT. Its translation: CASSDPKPGGPVALPGELFF.

This rearrangement joins TRBV21-1 to TRBJ2-1; the table assigns TRBD1, which was not confirmed against the DNA. TRBV21-1 is a pseudogene. CDR3 size: 15 residues. CDR3 bases: TGTGCCAGCAGCACCTCGGGACAGATCTACAATGAGCAGTTCTTC. Protein product: CASSTSGQIYNEQFF.

V is TRBV12-3 or TRBV12-4 and J is TRBJ1-2; TRBD1 might be the D (5 bases). Trimming took 1 base from V and 3 from J, leaving 6 bases between them. This CDR3 has 13 amino acids. The CDR3 sequence: CASSLGQYYGYTF. For the CDR3, the DNA is TGTGCCAGCAGTTTAGGACAGTACTATGGCTACACCTTC.

This chain joins TRBV7-2 and TRBJ2-7, with 7 bases identical to TRBD2. Germline loops: CDR1 SGHTA, CDR2 FQGNSA. V lost 2 bases to trimming and J lost 6 bases; unmatched junction nucleotides: 10. CDR3 length equals 15 residues. In nucleotides, the CDR3 is TGTGCCAGCAGCTTAACCCCACGGGGGGTGGGCGAGCAGTACTTC. This gives the protein CASSLTPRGVGEQYF.

The rearrangement uses TRBV9 and TRBJ2-7; 7 bases agree with TRBD2. The V segment lost 0 bases and the J segment 2 bases; nucleotides outside the gene matches: 5. The CDR3 has 15 amino acids. The germline V gene has CDR1 SGDLS and CDR2 YYNGEE. The CDR3: CASSVEVGRTYEQYF. CDR3 DNA sequence: TGTGCCAGCAGCGTAGAAGTCGGGAGGACCTACGAGCAGTACTTC. Full variable domain (missing parts from reference TRBV9 and TRBJ2-7): DSGVTQTPKHLITATGQRVTLRCSPRSGDLSVYWYQQSLDQGLQFLIQYYNGEERAKGNILERFSAQQFPDLHSELNLSSLELGDSALYFCASSVEVGRTYEQYFGPGTRLTVT.

This rearrangement joins TRBV4-1 to TRBJ1-4; no clear D. Germline assignment: CDR1 MGHRA and CDR2 YSYEKL. Trimming removed 6 bases from V and 8 bases from J, with 16 bases in between. This CDR3 is built from 14 residues. CDR3 DNA: TGCGCCAGCAGTCCAGGACCGGGATGGGAAAAACTGTTTTTT. This gives the protein CASSPGPGWEKLFF.

V is TRBV6-5 and J is TRBJ1-1, with TRBD1 identical over 8 bases. After removal of 0 bases from V and 6 bases from J, the junction contained 9 bases not matched to a gene. This CDR3 is 16 amino acids long. The germline V gene encodes CDR1 MNHEY and CDR2 SVGAGI. CDR3 sequence reads: CASSYSIFQGAAEAFF. The CDR3 DNA is TGTGCCAGCAGTTACTCGATCTTCCAGGGGGCCGCTGAAGCTTTCTTT.

J is TRBJ2-1 and V is TRBV7-6; 12 nucleotides agree with TRBD2. CDR3 length: 20 amino acids. In germline, CDR1 is SGHVS, CDR2 FNYEAQ. Trimming at V came to 0 bases and at J to 7 bases, leaving 16 bases not matched to a gene. The CDR3 DNA is TGTGCCAGCAGCTTAGCGCAAGGAGGAGCTCTAGCGGGAGGGAGGAATGAGCAGTTCTTC. Translating it yields CASSLAQGGALAGGRNEQFF.

The chain recombines TRBV7-2 with TRBJ1-3; D is uncertain. This CDR3 is 16 amino acids long. Trimming stripped 5 bases from V and 0 bases from J, with 14 bases between. Per the germline V gene, CDR1 is SGHTA and CDR2 is FQGNSA. The CDR3 spells CASSIETFLSGNTIYF. The CDR3 nucleotides are TGTGCCAGCAGCATTGAGACATTCCTCTCTGGAAACACCATATATTTT.

V usage is TRBV30 and J usage is TRBJ1-1; TRBD1 matches 10 bases. The CDR3 length is 13 residues. Germline V lookup: CDR1 GTSNPN, CDR2 SVGIG (reference sequence). Trimming took 6 bases from V and 5 from J; bases not matched to a gene: 6. This CDR3 reads CACQGQGRTEAFF. CDR3 bases: TGTGCCTGCCAGGGACAGGGGAGGACTGAAGCTTTCTTT.

V and J are TRBV6-5 and TRBJ2-3; D is undetermined. Trimming stripped 6 bases from V and 1 base from J, with 11 bases between. In germline, CDR1 is MNHEY, CDR2 SVGAGI. This CDR3 is built from 14 residues. CDR3 DNA sequence: TGTGCCAGCAGCCCGCAACTTGGCACAGATACGCAGTATTTT. Its protein product is CASSPQLGTDTQYF.

The chain has TRBV30 and TRBJ2-7; D may be TRBD2 (6 bases). The CDR3 has 14 amino acids. In germline, CDR1 is GTSNPN, CDR2 SVGIG (reference sequence). Trimming took off 0 bases at V and 2 bases at J, with 11 bases between the two ends. CDR3 loop: CAWSVVSGAYEQYF. CDR3 DNA: TGTGCCTGGAGTGTAGTTAGCGGTGCCTACGAGCAGTACTTC.

This clone has only one observation. V and J are TRBV5-4 and TRBJ2-7, with 11 bases aligning to TRBD1. Germline V CDR1 and CDR2: SGHNT, YYREEE (reference sequence). The CDR3 is made up of 16 amino acids. V trimming: 5 bases; J trimming: 0 bases; junction bases outside the gene matches: 7. CDR3 sequence reads: CASSRPGQGVSYEQYF. The DNA for the CDR3 is TGTGCCAGCAGTCGACCGGGACAGGGGGTCTCCTACGAGCAGTACTTC.

This clone occurred once. The chain couples TRBV6-5 to TRBJ1-2, with D maybe TRBD1 (6 bases). V lost 4 bases to trimming and J lost 2 bases, with 17 bases between them. The CDR3 is 16 amino acids. Per the germline V gene, CDR1 is MNHEY and CDR2 is SVGAGI. For the CDR3, the DNA is TGTGCCAGCAGTTCCCCCGTTGGGAGGGGGAACTATGGCTACACCTTC. Its translation is CASSSPVGRGNYGYTF.

The genes are TRBV5-1 and TRBJ2-1; perhaps TRBD1 as D (6 bases). The CDR3 contains 13 residues. V was cut by 0 bases and J by 10 bases, with 11 bases left in between. From germline, CDR1 is SGHRS and CDR2 YFSETQ. CDR3: CASSLDGGGEQFF. The CDR3 nucleotides are TGCGCCAGCAGCTTGGATGGGGGCGGAGAGCAGTTCTTC. Drawing the rest from reference TRBV5-1 and TRBJ2-1, the complete variable domain is KAGVTQTPRYLIKTRGQQVTLSCSPISGHRSVSWYQQTPGQGLQFLFEYFSETQRNKGNFPGRFSGRQFSNSRSEMNVSTLELGDSALYLCASSLDGGGEQFFGPGTRLTVL.

This clone appeared once. V usage is TRBV11-2 and J usage is TRBJ2-3, with a possible D match to TRBD2 (6 bases). V dropped 2 bases and J dropped 4 bases, with 19 bases sitting between them. The germline CDR1 and CDR2 sequences are SGHAT and FQNNGV. The CDR3 runs 17 residues. CDR3 sequence: CASSLRGNRKAADTQYF. The DNA of the CDR3 is TGTGCCAGCAGCTTACGGGGGAATAGGAAAGCGGCAGATACGCAGTATTTT.

This clone was observed once. V usage is TRBV19 and J usage is TRBJ1-1; TRBD1 is a possible D gene (5 bases). Per germline, CDR1 LNHDA and CDR2 SQIVND (reference sequence). Trimming removed 10 bases at V and 1 base at J, with 16 bases between. This CDR3 region has 14 residues. The CDR3, as DNA: TGTGCCATCAGGGCGGAATTAGGGAACACTGAAGCTTTCTTT. Residues: CAIRAELGNTEAFF.

The chain recombines TRBV19 with TRBJ1-1, with a weak D call TRBD1 (5 bases). The CDR3 has 14 residues. Germline V gene sequence: CDR1 LNHDA, CDR2 SQIVND (reference sequence). Deletions cut 5 bases from V and 1 base from J, with 11 bases between. CDR3 residues: CASSEQTANTEAFF. The CDR3 DNA sequence: TGTGCCAGTAGTGAGCAGACAGCGAACACTGAAGCTTTCTTT.

This CDR3 reads CASSPDRGRGDEQFF. The CDR3, as DNA: TGTGCCAGCAGCCCGGACAGGGGGCGGGGTGATGAGCAGTTCTTC. This chain connects TRBV7-8 to TRBJ2-1; 11 bases are a match to TRBD1. Looked up from germline, CDR1 is SGHVS and CDR2 is FQNEAQ. This CDR3 contains 15 residues. V dropped 5 bases and J dropped 8; count of bases not matched to a gene: 8.

This chain connects TRBV11-3 to TRBJ2-1, with D perhaps TRBD2 (7 bases). CDR3 size: 15 residues. V lost 1 base, J lost 6 bases, and 13 bases lay in between. The germline V gene has CDR1 SGHNT and CDR2 YENEEA. The CDR3 DNA sequence: TGTGCCAGCAGCTTAGGGGGGGGCGATTTCAATGAGCAGTTCTTC. Protein: CASSLGGGDFNEQFF.

With regard to this clone: The junction does not match germline at one end; this may be a read error. The rearrangement links TRBV7-7 to TRBJ2-2; 11 bases fit TRBD2. The length of the CDR3 is 17 residues. Germline values: CDR1 SSHAT, CDR2 FNYEAQ (reference sequence). In nucleotides, the CDR3 is TGTGCTAGCAGCTTAGGCACTAGCGGGAGGAACACCGGGGAGCTGTTTTTT. Translated: CASSLGTSGRNTGELFF. Variable domain in full (rest from reference TRBV7-7 and TRBJ2-2): GAGVSQSPRYKVTKRGQDVTLRCDPISSHATLYWYQQALGQGPEFLTYFNYEAQPDKSGLPSDRFSAERPEGSISTLTIQRTEQRDSAMYRCASSLGTSGRNTGELFFGEGSRLTVL.